This T cell receptor (beta chain) derives from a study of somatic mutations in cytotoxic T cells in rheumatoid arthritis listed by TCRdb under 2017. Background on the whole study: Right after diagnosis and prior to the start of any treatment, roughly 33 ml EDTA of peripheral blood was drawn from patients. The study asked whether expanded CD8+ T-cell clones in newly diagnosed, untreated rheumatoid arthritis carry somatic mutations, and used TCRB deep sequencing to characterize clonality. Some V beta antibody-stained T-cell populations were flow-sorted on a FACSAria II or Sony SH800 at nearly 100% purity, and sorted V beta1+ cells also underwent TCRB sequencing. Median age was essentially the same in the patient group and the control group. TCRB deep sequencing was performed for 65 rheumatoid arthritis patients and more than 15 healthy controls. The paper as a whole reports these results and caveats: CD8+ clonality increased with age in patients (Spearman r of about 0.45) but not in healthy controls. CD8+ T-cell clonality in rheumatoid arthritis patients was not significantly different from that in age-matched healthy controls. The largest CD8+ clone made up more than 20% of CD8+ cells in about an eighth of the roughly 60 patients, and blood and synovial fluid shared several identical CD8+ TCRB sequences. It was unknown which antigens the expanded CD8+ clones targeted, and their absence from virus-specific databases did not exclude viral specificity. The slight TRBV07 underrepresentation in patients was not adjusted for multiple comparisons.

TCRB CDR3 sequencing used the immunoSEQ assay on genomic DNA. Concerning the study's data processing: Published virus-specific TCRB sequences were compared with patient CD8+ clones larger than 1%, and only a few matches were found. The analyses included only productive TCRB rearrangements. A clone was defined by a unique TCRB CDR3 sequence, and clonality was computed as a productive clonality index based on Shannon entropy. To calculate repertoire overlap between two samples, the template counts of each clone were considered relative to each sample's total templates. A correlation with a Spearman r of roughly 0.6 was found between V-gene usage by flow cytometry and V-gene usage by TCRB sequencing. TCRdb took over this immuneACCESS table, retaining in-frame rearrangements with V and J assigned. Such tables are incomplete; in checked studies, under half of the missing clones stem from an unresolved V gene, and the remainder is unexplained. V and J calls and clone size are those listed in that table; D and trimming were worked out from the DNA. A total of about 14,000 clones appear in this sample, 60% to 80% of them only once. In total, the top ten clones hold 15% to 20% of the sample.

A note on this clone: Its binding antigen is unknown. The record has no base qualities; no much larger clone is one base away.

Including the terminal cysteine and phenylalanine, the CDR3 comprises 14 residues. Only CDR3 DNA remains: 42 bases, in frame from the first base. CDR1 and CDR2 were assigned from the germline V gene (reference sequence) as SEHNR and FQNEAQ. CD4+ and CD8+ cells were isolated by positive magnetic bead selection on an AutoMACS, and purity was checked by flow cytometry. After a first flow cytometry screen using a TCR V beta antibody panel, clonal expansions were characterized through TCRB deep sequencing of sorted CD8+ fractions. Peripheral blood mononuclear cells were isolated by Ficoll-Paque PLUS density gradient separation. Nucleospin Tissue or Tissue XS kits were used to extract DNA from CD4-enriched, CD8-enriched or PBMC samples, and a Qubit 2.0 fluorometer was used for quantification.

Sequencing was carried out using CD8+ T cells sorted from blood. This TCR was recovered from an adult with rheumatoid arthritis. Here the chain combines TRBV7-9 and TRBJ2-2; TRBD2 matches 13 bases in the middle. The DNA reads TGTGCATCCCCTGGACTAGCGGGGGAGAGGGAGCTGTTTTTT. Its coded protein is CASPGLAGERELFF.